A selection of T cell receptor beta chains follows, all from one sample in a study of CD8 T cell repertoires and HIV-1 epitope variants. The data were produced by immunoSEQ multiplex PCR, yet TCRdb's version contains in-frame clones alone and is incomplete. The sample consists of several thousand clones, more than 55% of them appearing once. These receptors' antigens are unknown. Sequencing was performed on cultured CD8+ T cells derived from PBMCs. These TCRs come from a male donor with HIV. CDR3s include the opening cysteine and the closing phenylalanine or tryptophan. The order of the fields is clone size, D gene, J gene, V gene, CDR3 protein, CDR3 DNA. D genes are given only for firm matches. Expanded clones get a size class; other rows say once, few or many, or leave the size out.

abundance: -; d_gene: -; j_gene: TRBJ2-1; v_gene: TRBV28; CDR3aa: CASSPTPAIPYNEQFF; CDR3nt: TGTGCCAGCAGCCCTACGCCAGCAATACCTTACAATGAGCAGTTCTTC
abundance: -; d_gene: TRBD1; j_gene: TRBJ1-2; v_gene: TRBV7-3; CDR3aa: CASSLDRGPPYLYGYTF; CDR3nt: TGTGCCAGCAGCTTAGACAGGGGGCCTCCTTACTTATATGGCTACACCTTC
abundance: -; d_gene: TRBD1; j_gene: TRBJ1-1; v_gene: TRBV7-3; CDR3aa: CASSSRQGSTEAFF; CDR3nt: TGTGCCAGCAGCTCCCGACAGGGGAGCACTGAAGCTTTCTTT
abundance: -; d_gene: TRBD2; j_gene: TRBJ2-7; v_gene: TRBV19; CDR3aa: CASSTLAGGNYEQYF; CDR3nt: TGTGCCAGTAGTACACTAGCGGGAGGAAACTACGAGCAGTACTTC
abundance: -; d_gene: TRBD1; j_gene: TRBJ1-1; v_gene: TRBV6-5; CDR3aa: CASSYTGQGSTEAFF; CDR3nt: TGTGCCAGCAGTTATACCGGACAGGGGAGCACTGAAGCTTTCTTT
abundance: -; d_gene: -; j_gene: TRBJ2-3; v_gene: TRBV2; CDR3aa: CASNGGRDADTQYF; CDR3nt: TGTGCCAGCAATGGGGGGCGAGACGCAGATACGCAGTATTTT
abundance: -; d_gene: -; j_gene: TRBJ2-2; v_gene: TRBV11-2; CDR3aa: CASSLQTGELFF; CDR3nt: TGTGCCAGCAGCTTACAGACCGGGGAGCTGTTTTTT
abundance: once; d_gene: -; j_gene: TRBJ2-1; v_gene: TRBV18; CDR3aa: CASSLGESNEQFF; CDR3nt: TGTGCCAGCTCACTTGGGGAGTCCAATGAGCAGTTCTTC
abundance: -; d_gene: TRBD2; j_gene: TRBJ2-7; v_gene: TRBV4-1; CDR3aa: CASSHQTGGDYEQYF; CDR3nt: TGCGCCAGCAGCCATCAGACGGGGGGGGATTACGAGCAGTACTTC
abundance: few; d_gene: -; j_gene: TRBJ2-2; v_gene: TRBV18; CDR3aa: CASSPVNTGELFF; CDR3nt: TGTGCCAGCTCACCAGTGAACACCGGGGAGCTGTTTTTT
abundance: -; d_gene: TRBD2; j_gene: TRBJ2-7; v_gene: TRBV29-1; CDR3aa: CSVLSGSYEQYF; CDR3nt: TGCAGCGTTTTGAGCGGGAGCTACGAGCAGTACTTC
abundance: -; d_gene: TRBD2; j_gene: TRBJ2-1; v_gene: TRBV28; CDR3aa: CASSSGAGGTWNEQFF; CDR3nt: TGTGCCAGCAGTTCAGGAGCGGGAGGTACTTGGAATGAGCAGTTCTTC
abundance: -; d_gene: -; j_gene: TRBJ1-2; v_gene: TRBV28; CDR3aa: CASSLLEGDYGYTF; CDR3nt: TGTGCCAGCAGTTTATTGGAGGGAGACTATGGCTACACCTTC
abundance: -; d_gene: -; j_gene: TRBJ2-1; v_gene: TRBV11-3; CDR3aa: CASSTGEAYNEQFF; CDR3nt: TGTGCCAGCAGCACCGGGGAGGCCTACAATGAGCAGTTCTTC
abundance: -; d_gene: TRBD2; j_gene: TRBJ2-7; v_gene: TRBV5-1; CDR3aa: CASSGTSGRGYEQYF; CDR3nt: TGCGCCAGCAGCGGGACTAGCGGGAGAGGGTACGAGCAGTACTTC
abundance: -; d_gene: -; j_gene: TRBJ1-2; v_gene: TRBV7-9; CDR3aa: CASSLGTGLDGYTF; CDR3nt: TGTGCCAGCAGCTTAGGAACAGGGTTAGATGGCTACACCTTC
abundance: -; d_gene: -; j_gene: TRBJ2-3; v_gene: TRBV28; CDR3aa: CASSLMGGPPDTQYF; CDR3nt: TGTGCCAGCAGTTTAATGGGGGGGCCACCAGATACGCAGTATTTT
abundance: -; d_gene: -; j_gene: TRBJ2-7; v_gene: TRBV7-9; CDR3aa: CASSLGGRGRGLDEQYF; CDR3nt: TGTGCCAGCAGCTTAGGGGGCAGGGGACGGGGCCTCGACGAGCAGTACTTC